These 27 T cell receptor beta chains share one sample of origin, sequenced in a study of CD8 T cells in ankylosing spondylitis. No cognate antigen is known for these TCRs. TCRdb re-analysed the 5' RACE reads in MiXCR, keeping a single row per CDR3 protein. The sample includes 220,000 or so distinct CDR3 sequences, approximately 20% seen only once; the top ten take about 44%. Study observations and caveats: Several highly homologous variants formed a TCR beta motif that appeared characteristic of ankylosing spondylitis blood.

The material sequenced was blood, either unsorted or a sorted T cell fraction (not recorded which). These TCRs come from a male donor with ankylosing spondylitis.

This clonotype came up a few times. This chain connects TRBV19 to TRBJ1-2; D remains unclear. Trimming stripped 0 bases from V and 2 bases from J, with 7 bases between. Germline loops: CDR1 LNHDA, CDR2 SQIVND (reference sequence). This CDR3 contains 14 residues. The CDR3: CASSIDLDNYGYTF. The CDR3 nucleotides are TGTGCCAGTAGTATAGACCTCGACAACTATGGCTACACCTTC. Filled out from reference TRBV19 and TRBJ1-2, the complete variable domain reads DGGITQSPKYLFRKEGQNVTLSCEQNLNHDAMYWYRQDPGQGLRLIYYSQIVNDFQKGDIAEGYSVSREKKESFPLTVTSAQKNPTAFYLCASSIDLDNYGYTFGSGTRLTVV.

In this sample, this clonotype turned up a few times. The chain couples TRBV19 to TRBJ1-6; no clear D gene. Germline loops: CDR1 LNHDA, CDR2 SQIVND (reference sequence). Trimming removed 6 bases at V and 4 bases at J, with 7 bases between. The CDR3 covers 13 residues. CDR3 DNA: TGTGCCAGTAGAGCGGGATATAATTCACCCCTCCACTTT. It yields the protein CASRAGYNSPLHF.

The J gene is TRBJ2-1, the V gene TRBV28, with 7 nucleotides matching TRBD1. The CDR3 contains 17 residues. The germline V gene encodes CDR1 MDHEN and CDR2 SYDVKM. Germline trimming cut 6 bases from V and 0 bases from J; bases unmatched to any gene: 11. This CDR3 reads CASSFDRDRSSYNEQFF. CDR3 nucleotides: TGTGCCAGCAGCTTCGATCGGGACAGAAGCTCCTACAATGAGCAGTTCTTC.

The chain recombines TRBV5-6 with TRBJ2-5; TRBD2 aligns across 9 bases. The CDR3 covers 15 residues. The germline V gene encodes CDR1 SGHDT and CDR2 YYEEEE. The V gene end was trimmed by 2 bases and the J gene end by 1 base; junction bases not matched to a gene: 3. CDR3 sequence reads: CASSFAGGFQETQYF. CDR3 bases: TGTGCCAGCAGCTTTGCGGGAGGGTTCCAAGAGACCCAGTACTTC.

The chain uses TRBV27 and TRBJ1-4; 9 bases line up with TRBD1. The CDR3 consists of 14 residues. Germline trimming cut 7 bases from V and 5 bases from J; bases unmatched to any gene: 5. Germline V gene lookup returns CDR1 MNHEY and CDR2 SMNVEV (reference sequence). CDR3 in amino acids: CASTQTGGNEKLFF. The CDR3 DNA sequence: TGTGCCAGCACTCAGACAGGGGGAAATGAAAAACTGTTTTTT.

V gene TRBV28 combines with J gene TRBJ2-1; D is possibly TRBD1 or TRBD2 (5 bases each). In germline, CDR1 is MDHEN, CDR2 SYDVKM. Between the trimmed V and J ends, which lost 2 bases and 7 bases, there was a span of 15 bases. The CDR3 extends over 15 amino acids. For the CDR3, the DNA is TGTGCCAGCAGTTTAGGGGGAACTGTCTTTAATGAGCAGTTCTTC. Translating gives CASSLGGTVFNEQFF.

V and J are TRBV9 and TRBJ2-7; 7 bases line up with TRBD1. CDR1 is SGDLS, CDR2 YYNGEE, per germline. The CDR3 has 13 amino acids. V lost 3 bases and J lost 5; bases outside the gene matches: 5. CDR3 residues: CASSGDSSHEQYF. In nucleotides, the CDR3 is TGTGCCAGCAGCGGGGACAGCAGCCACGAGCAGTACTTC.

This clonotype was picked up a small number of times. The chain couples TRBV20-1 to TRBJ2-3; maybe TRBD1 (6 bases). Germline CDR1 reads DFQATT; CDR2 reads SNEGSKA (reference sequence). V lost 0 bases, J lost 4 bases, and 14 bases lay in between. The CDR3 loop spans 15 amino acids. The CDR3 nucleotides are TGCAGTGCTAGAGATTATGCAGGGGCTTCAGATACGCAGTATTTT. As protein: CSARDYAGASDTQYF.

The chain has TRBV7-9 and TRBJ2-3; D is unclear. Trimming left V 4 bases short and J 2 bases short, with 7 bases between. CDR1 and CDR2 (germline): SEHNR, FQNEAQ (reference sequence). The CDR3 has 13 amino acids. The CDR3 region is CASSSSHTDTQYF. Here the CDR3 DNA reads TGTGCCAGCAGCTCGTCCCACACAGATACGCAGTATTTT.

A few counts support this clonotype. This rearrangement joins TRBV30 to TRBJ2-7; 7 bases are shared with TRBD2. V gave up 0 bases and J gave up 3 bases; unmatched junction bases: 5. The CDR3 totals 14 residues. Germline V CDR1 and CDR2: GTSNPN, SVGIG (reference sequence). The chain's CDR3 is CAWSVFGGVYEQYF. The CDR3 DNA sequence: TGTGCCTGGAGTGTATTTGGGGGGGTCTACGAGCAGTACTTC.

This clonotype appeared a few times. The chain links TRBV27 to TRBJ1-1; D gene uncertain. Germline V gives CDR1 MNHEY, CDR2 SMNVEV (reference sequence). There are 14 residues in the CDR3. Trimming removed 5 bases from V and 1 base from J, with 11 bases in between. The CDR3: CASSLQLPNTEAFF. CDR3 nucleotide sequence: TGTGCCAGCAGTCTTCAACTACCGAACACTGAAGCTTTCTTT.

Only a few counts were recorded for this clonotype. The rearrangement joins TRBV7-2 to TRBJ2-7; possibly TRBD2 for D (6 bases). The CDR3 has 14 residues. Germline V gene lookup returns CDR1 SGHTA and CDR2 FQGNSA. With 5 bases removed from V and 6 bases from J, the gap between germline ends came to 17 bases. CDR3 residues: CASSRPGLSPEQYF. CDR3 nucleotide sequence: TGTGCCAGCAGCAGACCGGGACTCTCTCCCGAGCAGTACTTC.

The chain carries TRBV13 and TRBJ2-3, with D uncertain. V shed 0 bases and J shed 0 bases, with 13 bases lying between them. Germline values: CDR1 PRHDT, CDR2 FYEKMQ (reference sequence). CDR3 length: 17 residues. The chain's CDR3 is CASSLGHLPQSTDTQYF. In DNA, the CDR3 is TGTGCCAGCAGCTTAGGGCACCTCCCCCAAAGCACAGATACGCAGTATTTT.

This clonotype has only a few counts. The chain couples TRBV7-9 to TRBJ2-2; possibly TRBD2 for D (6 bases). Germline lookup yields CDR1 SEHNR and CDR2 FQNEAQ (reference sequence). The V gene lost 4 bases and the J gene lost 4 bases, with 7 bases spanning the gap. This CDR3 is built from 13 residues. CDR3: CASSWRGTGELFF. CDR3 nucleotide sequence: TGTGCCAGCAGCTGGAGGGGCACCGGGGAGCTGTTTTTT.

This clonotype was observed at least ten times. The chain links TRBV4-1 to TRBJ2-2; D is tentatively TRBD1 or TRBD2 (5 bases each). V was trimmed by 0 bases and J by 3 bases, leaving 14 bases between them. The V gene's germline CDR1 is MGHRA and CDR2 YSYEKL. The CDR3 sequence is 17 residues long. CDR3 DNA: TGCGCCAGCAGCCAAGAGGCAGGGACCTCCTACACCGGGGAGCTGTTTTTT. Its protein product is CASSQEAGTSYTGELFF.

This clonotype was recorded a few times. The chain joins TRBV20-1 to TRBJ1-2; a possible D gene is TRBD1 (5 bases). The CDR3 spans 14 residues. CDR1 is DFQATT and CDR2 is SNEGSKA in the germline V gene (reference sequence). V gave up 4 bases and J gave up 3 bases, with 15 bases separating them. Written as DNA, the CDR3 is TGCAGTGCTAAAGGGGAAGGTGATTACTATGGCTACACCTTC. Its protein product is CSAKGEGDYYGYTF.

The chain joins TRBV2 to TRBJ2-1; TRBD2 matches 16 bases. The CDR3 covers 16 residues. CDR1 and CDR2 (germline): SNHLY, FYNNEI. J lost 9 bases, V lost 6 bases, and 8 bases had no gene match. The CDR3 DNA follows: TGTGCCAGCAGCGGGACTAGCGGGGGGGCCCCCAGTGAGCAGTTCTTC. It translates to CASSGTSGGAPSEQFF.

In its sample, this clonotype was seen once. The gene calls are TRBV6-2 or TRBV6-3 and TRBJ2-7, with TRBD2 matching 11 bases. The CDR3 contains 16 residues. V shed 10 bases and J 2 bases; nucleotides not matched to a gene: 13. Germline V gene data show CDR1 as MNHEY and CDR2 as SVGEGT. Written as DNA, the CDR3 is TGTGCCACCCTGAGTCCCCTACTAGCGGGGGCCTACGAGCAGTACTTC. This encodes CATLSPLLAGAYEQYF.

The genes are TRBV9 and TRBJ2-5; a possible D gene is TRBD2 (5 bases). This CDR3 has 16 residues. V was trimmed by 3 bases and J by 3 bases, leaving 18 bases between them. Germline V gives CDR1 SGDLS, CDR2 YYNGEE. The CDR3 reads CASSGLGRDPEETQYF. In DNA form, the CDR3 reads TGTGCCAGCAGCGGACTGGGTCGGGATCCGGAAGAGACCCAGTACTTC.

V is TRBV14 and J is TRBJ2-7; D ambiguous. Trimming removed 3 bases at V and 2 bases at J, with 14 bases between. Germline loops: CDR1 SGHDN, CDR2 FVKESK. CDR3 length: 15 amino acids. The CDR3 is CASSHRGRFTYEQYF. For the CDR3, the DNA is TGTGCCAGCAGCCATCGAGGAAGGTTTACCTACGAGCAGTACTTC.

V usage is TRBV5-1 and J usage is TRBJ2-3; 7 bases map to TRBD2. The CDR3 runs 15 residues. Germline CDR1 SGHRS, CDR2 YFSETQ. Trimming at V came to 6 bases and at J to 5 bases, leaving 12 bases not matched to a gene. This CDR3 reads CASTPGGGPVDTQYF. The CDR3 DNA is TGCGCCAGCACTCCTGGGGGAGGGCCGGTAGATACGCAGTATTTT.

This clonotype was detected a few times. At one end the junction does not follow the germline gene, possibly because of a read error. CDR3 protein: CASSLYNTGELFF. The CDR3 DNA reads as TGTGCTAGCAGCCTTTATAACACCGGGGAGCTGTTTTTT. The V call is TRBV7-7, the J call TRBJ2-2, with D unclear. Germline V lookup: CDR1 SSHAT, CDR2 FNYEAQ (reference sequence). The CDR3 is made up of 13 amino acids.

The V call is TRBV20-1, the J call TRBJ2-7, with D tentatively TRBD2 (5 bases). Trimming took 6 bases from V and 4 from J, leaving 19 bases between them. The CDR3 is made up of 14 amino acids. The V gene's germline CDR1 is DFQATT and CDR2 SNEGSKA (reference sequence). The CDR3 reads CSAIVDRGWYEQYF. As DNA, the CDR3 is TGCAGTGCAATAGTCGACCGGGGTTGGTACGAGCAGTACTTC.

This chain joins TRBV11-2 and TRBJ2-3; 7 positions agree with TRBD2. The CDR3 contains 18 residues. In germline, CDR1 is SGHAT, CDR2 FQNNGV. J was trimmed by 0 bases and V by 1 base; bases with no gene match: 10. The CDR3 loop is CASSLVGVQRDSTDTQYF. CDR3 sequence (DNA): TGTGCCAGCAGCTTAGTGGGAGTCCAGCGGGACAGCACAGATACGCAGTATTTT.

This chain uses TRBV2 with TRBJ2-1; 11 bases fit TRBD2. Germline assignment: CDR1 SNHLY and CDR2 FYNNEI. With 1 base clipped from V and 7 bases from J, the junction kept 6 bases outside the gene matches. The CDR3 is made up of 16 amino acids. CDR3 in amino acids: CASSEVLAGAGNEQFF. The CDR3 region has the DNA TGTGCCAGCAGTGAAGTACTAGCGGGAGCCGGGAATGAGCAGTTCTTC.

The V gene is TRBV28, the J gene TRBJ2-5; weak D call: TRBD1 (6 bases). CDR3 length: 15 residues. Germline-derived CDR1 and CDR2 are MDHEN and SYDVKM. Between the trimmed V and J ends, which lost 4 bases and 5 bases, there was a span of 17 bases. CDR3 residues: CASSYEQGFGETQYF. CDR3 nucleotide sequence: TGTGCCAGCAGTTACGAGCAGGGGTTCGGGGAGACCCAGTACTTC.

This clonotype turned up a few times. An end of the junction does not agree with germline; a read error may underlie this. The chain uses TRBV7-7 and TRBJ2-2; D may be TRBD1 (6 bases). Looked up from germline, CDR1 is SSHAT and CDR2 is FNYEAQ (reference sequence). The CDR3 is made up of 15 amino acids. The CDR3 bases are TGTGCTAGCAGCAGCTTAGAGGGGGTACCCGGGGAGCTGTTTTTT. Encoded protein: CASSSLEGVPGELFF.